This entry is about one T cell receptor (beta chain). Antigen unknown. The sample belongs to a study of beta chain features in type 1 diabetes. Notes on the study in general: All four CD4+ subsets from Type 1 diabetes patients carried moderately but significantly shorter TCRB CDR3s.

Of the isolated RNA, all was reverse transcribed, and so the sequenced material was expressed TCRB transcripts. Assay used: immunoSEQ multiplex PCR; TCRdb lists only in-frame clones, some missing. This table holds about 930,000 clones, roughly 15% found once. This CDR3 region has 20 residues. Trimming at V came to 3 bases and at J to 2 bases, leaving 20 bases not matched to a gene. Germline V gene lookup returns CDR1 SGHRS and CDR2 YFSETQ. The TCR comes from a woman under 30 in good health. Sequences were obtained from naive CD4+ T cells from blood. The J gene is TRBJ2-3, the V gene TRBV5-1, with 8 bases matching TRBD2. CDR3 sequence: CASSSPPRPTSGLFTDTQYF. The CDR3 DNA is TGCGCCAGCAGCTCACCCCCTCGACCCACTAGCGGCCTGTTCACAGATACGCAGTATTTT.